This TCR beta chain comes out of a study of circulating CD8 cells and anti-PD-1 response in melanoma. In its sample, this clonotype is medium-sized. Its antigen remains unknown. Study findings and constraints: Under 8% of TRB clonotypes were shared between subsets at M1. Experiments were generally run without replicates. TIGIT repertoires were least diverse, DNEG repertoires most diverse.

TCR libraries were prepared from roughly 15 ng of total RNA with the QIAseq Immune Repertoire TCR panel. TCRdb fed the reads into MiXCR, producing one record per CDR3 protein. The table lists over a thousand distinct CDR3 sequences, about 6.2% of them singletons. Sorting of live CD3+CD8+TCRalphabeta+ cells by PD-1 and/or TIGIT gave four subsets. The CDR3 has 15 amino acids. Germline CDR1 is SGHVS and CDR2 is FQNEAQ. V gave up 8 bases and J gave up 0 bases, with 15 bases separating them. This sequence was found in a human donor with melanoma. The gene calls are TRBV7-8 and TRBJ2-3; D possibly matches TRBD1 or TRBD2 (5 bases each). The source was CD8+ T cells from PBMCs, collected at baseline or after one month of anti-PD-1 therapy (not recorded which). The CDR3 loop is CASFFGTASTDTQYF. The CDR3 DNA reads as TGTGCCAGCTTCTTCGGGACGGCTAGCACAGATACGCAGTATTTT.